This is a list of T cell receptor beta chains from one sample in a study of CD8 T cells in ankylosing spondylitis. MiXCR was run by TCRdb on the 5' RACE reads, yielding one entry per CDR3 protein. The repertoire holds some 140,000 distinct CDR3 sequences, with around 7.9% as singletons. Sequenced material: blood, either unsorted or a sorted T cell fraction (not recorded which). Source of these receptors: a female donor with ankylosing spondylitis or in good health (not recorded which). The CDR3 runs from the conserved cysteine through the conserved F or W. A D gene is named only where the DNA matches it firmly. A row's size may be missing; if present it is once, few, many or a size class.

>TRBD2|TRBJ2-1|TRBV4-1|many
TGCGCCAGCAGCTTGACTAGCGGGAGGAATGAGCAGTTCTTC
CASSLTSGRNEQFF
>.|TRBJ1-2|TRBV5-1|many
TGCGCCAGCAGCCGTACAGAGCCTTCTAACTATGGCTACACCTTC
CASSRTEPSNYGYTF
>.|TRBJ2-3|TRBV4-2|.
TGTGCCAGCAGCCAAGGCAGGGAGCCAGATACGCAGTATTTT
CASSQGREPDTQYF
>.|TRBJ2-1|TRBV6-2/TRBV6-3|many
TGTGCCAGCAGCCAGGGCCCCTCGGGACATCAGTTCTTC
CASSQGPSGHQFF
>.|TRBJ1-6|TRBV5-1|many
TGCGCCAGCAGCTTGGGGTCAGTGGTTTCACCCCTCCACTTT
CASSLGSVVSPLHF
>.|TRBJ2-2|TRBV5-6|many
TGTGCCAGCAGCCACCGGGACACTTACACCGGGGAGCTGTTTTTT
CASSHRDTYTGELFF
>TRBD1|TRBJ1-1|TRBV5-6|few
TGTGCCAGCAGCTTGAATATCGCCGCCGGCCAGGGGGCCGCTGAAGCTTTCTTT
CASSLNIAAGQGAAEAFF
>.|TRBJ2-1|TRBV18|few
TGTGCCAGCTCACCAACCAGTTATGAGCAGTTCTTC
CASSPTSYEQFF
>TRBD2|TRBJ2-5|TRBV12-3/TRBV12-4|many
TGTGCCAGCAAGAAGGGAGTAGCGGGGGTCCAAGAGACCCAGTACTTC
CASKKGVAGVQETQYF
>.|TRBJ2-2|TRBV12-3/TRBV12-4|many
TGTGCCAGCAGTTTCGGGCAGGGATTCACCGGGGAGCTGTTTTTT
CASSFGQGFTGELFF
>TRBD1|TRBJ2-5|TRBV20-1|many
TGCAGTGCAAAAGGGGACAGGGGTGACGGGACCCAGTACTTC
CSAKGDRGDGTQYF
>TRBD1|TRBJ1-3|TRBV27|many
TGTGCCAGCAGTTTAAGACAGGGCTCTGGAAACACCATATATTTT
CASSLRQGSGNTIYF
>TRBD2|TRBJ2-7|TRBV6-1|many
TGTGCCAGCAGGCGGGCTAGCGGGGGCCCAGGGGAGCAGTACTTC
CASRRASGGPGEQYF
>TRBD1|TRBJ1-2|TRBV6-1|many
TGTGCCAGCAGAGTGGGACAGGGCTATGGCTACACCTTC
CASRVGQGYGYTF
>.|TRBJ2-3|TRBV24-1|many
TGTGCCACCAGGGGTAGCGGCGCGCAGTATTTT
CATRGSGAQYF
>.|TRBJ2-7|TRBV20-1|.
TGCAGTGCTACCGCCCCGGGATACGAGCAGTACTTC
CSATAPGYEQYF
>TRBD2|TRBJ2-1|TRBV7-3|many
TGTGCCAGCAGCTTAACGCTGGCGGGGGGGCGGAATGAGCAGTTCTTC
CASSLTLAGGRNEQFF
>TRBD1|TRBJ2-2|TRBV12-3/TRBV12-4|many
TGTGCCAGCAGCCCAGGGGGCACCGGGGAGCTGTTTTTT
CASSPGGTGELFF
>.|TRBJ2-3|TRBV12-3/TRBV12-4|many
TGTGCCAGCAGTTTCGGGAATACGCAGTATTTT
CASSFGNTQYF
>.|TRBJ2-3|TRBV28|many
TGTGCCAGCAGCCCTCCGCGAGGGGGTCAAGATACGCAGTATTTT
CASSPPRGGQDTQYF
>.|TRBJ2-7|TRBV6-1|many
TGTACCAATTTAGCCGCCACAGGCTACGAGCAGTACTTC
CTNLAATGYEQYF
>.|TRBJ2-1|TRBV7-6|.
TGTGCCAGCAGCCCGACGACTTCAATTTACAATGAGCAGTTCTTC
CASSPTTSIYNEQFF
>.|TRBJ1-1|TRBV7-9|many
TGTGCCAGCAGCCGCAGCTTGGGAGCTTTCTTT
CASSRSLGAFF
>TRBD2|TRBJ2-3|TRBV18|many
TGTGCCAGCTCACCACGTCTAGCGGCAGATACGCAGTATTTT
CASSPRLAADTQYF
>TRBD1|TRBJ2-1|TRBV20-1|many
TGCAGTGCTGGACAGGCCAATGAGCAGTTCTTC
CSAGQANEQFF
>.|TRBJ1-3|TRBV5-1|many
TGCGCCAGCAGCTTGGAAGCCTACTCTGGAAACACCATATATTTT
CASSLEAYSGNTIYF
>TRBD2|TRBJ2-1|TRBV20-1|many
TGCAGTGCTTTAGGGGTAGCGGGGGCGATACACAATGAGCAGTTCTTC
CSALGVAGAIHNEQFF
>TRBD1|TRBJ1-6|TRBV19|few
TGTGCCAGTAGTTGGGGACAGGGGGTCAATTCACCCCTCCACTTT
CASSWGQGVNSPLHF
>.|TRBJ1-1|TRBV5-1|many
TGCGCCAGCAGCTTGACAGGGACGGGGAACACTGAAGCTTTCTTT
CASSLTGTGNTEAFF
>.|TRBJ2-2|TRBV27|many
TGTGCCAGCAGTTTCTACGGGGTGAACACCGGGGAGCTGTTTTTT
CASSFYGVNTGELFF
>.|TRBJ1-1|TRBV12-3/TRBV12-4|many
TGTGCCAGCAGCCATGGACAGCTCTTGAACACTGAAGCTTTCTTT
CASSHGQLLNTEAFF
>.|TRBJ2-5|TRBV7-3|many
TGTGCCAGCAGCTTAATGGCAACAGGGACCCAGTACTTC
CASSLMATGTQYF
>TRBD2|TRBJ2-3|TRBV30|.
TGTGCCTGGAGTGTTTTTAGCGGGGGGGCAACAGATACGCAGTATTTT
CAWSVFSGGATDTQYF
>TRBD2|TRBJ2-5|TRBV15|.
TGTGTCACCAGCAGAGATTTAGCGGGGGGTGAGACCCAGTACTTC
CVTSRDLAGGETQYF
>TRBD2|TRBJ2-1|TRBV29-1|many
TGCAGCGATTACGGGGGGAATGAGCAGTTCTTC
CSDYGGNEQFF
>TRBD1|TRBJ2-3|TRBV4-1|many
TGCGCCAGCAGCCTCCGGGGACAGGGGGCTACAGATACGCAGTATTTT
CASSLRGQGATDTQYF
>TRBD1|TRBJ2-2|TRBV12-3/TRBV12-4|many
TGTGCCAGCAGGGCCGGGACAGCGAACACCGGGGAGCTGTTTTTT
CASRAGTANTGELFF
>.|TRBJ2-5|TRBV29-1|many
TGCAGCGTTGCGCTCGAAGAGACCCAGTACTTC
CSVALEETQYF
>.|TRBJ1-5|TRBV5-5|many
TGTGCCAGCAGCTTGGGTGTTGAGGGTACCGGGAATCAGCCCCAGCATTTT
CASSLGVEGTGNQPQHF
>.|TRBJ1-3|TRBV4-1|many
TGCGCCAGCAGCCAAGATGGAACAGGGTTCCCTGGAAACACCATATATTTT
CASSQDGTGFPGNTIYF
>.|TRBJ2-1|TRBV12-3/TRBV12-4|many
TGTGCCAGCAGACTCGCCGGGACCTACAATGAGCAGTTCTTC
CASRLAGTYNEQFF
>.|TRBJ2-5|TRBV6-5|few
TGTGCCAGCAGTTACTCGACTCCTGGTTCAGAGACCCAGTACTTC
CASSYSTPGSETQYF
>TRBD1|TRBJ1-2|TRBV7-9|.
TGTGCCAGCAGCTTAGAGGGACAGGGGCGTGGCTACACCTTC
CASSLEGQGRGYTF